This TCR beta chain stems from a study of beta chain features in type 1 diabetes (dated by TCRdb to 2016 to 2019). Looking at the study overall: Mean age, gender distribution, total cell number and subset yield did not differ between patients and healthy donors. Regulatory and stem cell-like memory subsets were isolated from only 8 patients and 8 healthy donors, whereas naive and central memory subsets came from all 30 or so donors. A total of around 110,000,000 sorted cells were examined across all samples, and RNA yield correlated strongly with the number of cells per subset. The study compared TCRB repertoires of sorted circulating CD4+ T cell subsets between recently diagnosed type 1 diabetes patients and matched healthy donors. General findings and caveats noted by the study authors: Because cDNA rather than genomic DNA was sequenced, highly expressing activated cells could have been over-represented, although no difference in activation and CD3 levels was found between groups. At VDJ recombination sites, type 1 diabetes patients had fewer insertions and more deleted nucleotides, which implies abnormalities in thymic rearrangement. A moderate but significant shortening of TCRB CDR3 length was observed in type 1 diabetes patients in all four CD4+ subsets. The naive, central memory and regulatory TCRB repertoires appeared to resemble one another more closely among patients than among healthy donors. Shorter templates might have been favored by PCR, but patient and control samples were amplified and corrected together, so both groups would have been affected equally by any skew. Only small numbers of individuals were included in the HLA sub-analyses, which left unresolved whether HLA type had any influence on TCRB rearrangement.

Details on this clone: No cognate antigen has been identified for it. Base quality data are lacking; no much larger clone is found one base away.

All of the isolated RNA was reverse transcribed with the High Capacity cDNA Reverse Transcription Kit, so expressed TCRB transcripts were sequenced. Deep immunoSEQ sequencing was performed on naive, central memory and regulatory T cell samples, with an average of roughly 4 million total reads per sample. Sorted cells were lysed in RLT buffer, and RNA was extracted using DNase-treated RNeasy Micro or Mini kits according to cell number. To prevent cross-contamination, each cell subset was processed individually, whereas patient and healthy donor samples were processed jointly. TCRB sequences were amplified from cDNA with the immunoSEQ multiplex PCR, producing 87-bp fragments spanning the CDR3 region. The amplicons were sequenced using the Illumina HiSeq platform. The published analysis was carried out like this. PCR bias was corrected computationally using synthetic template baselines, and reads within Hamming distance 2 were collapsed, with unmergeable singletons discarded. Reads were aligned to IMGT to assign V, D and J genes, CDR3 length, and insertions or deletions at six rearrangement sites. Within each subset, clonotype counts were normalized to sorted cell number, and only after that were true diversity and Gini coefficients computed with the tcR R package. The overlap coefficient, calculated on TCRB nucleotide sequences, was used to quantify repertoire sharing. Held by TCRdb, this immuneACCESS table contains in-frame sequences only and omits some clones. Under half of the omission traces to an unresolved V gene where checked; the cause of the rest is unknown. For V, J and clone size, that table is used; D and trimming come from the DNA. The sample data list 160,000 or so clones, and around 10% of these were observed just once. The ten most abundant clones make up about 2.1% of the sample.

According to the germline V gene, CDR1 reads KGHSH and CDR2 reads LQKENI. Deletion took 4 bases off V and 6 bases off J, with a span of 16 bases between the germline ends. The CDR3 measures 15 amino acids from cysteine to phenylalanine. The DNA shown is the 45-base CDR3, in frame from base 1. From each donor, a single peripheral blood sample of 90 to 150 mL on average was drawn into heparinised tubes. Using a panel that included CD45RO, CCR7, CD25, CD127, CD95 and CD27, naive, central memory, regulatory and stem cell-like memory CD4+ T cells were sorted on a BD FACSAria II. All sorted populations exceeded 95% purity. PBMCs were isolated right away by Lymphoprep density gradient centrifugation and were stained directly, without culture. So that batch effects would be minimized, each experiment stained and sorted samples in pairs, pairing one healthy donor with one patient.

The receptor was derived from a man between 18 and 35 years old in good health. The chain employs TRBV18 and TRBJ2-1; perhaps TRBD2 is the D gene, with 6 bases matching. The sample comprised central memory CD4+ T cells from blood. The DNA reads as follows: TGTGCCAGCTCACTTAGCGGCCCTCCCACCAATGAGCAGTTCTTC. Translated, this is CASSLSGPPTNEQFF.